The 9 T cell receptor beta chains listed next were all sequenced from one sample in a study of siplizumab effects on memory and regulatory T cells. Repertoires were generated with immunoSEQ multiplex PCR, while TCRdb's copy carries only in-frame clones and drops some. The sample yields 90,000 to 120,000 clones, about 90% seen once. The sample taken for sequencing was CD4+ T cells sorted from blood. Receptor source: a human donor in good health. Some clones in this sample may be carry-over from other donors' samples.

This chain joins TRBV10-1 and TRBJ2-3; 7 positions match TRBD1. Germline CDR1 WNHNN, CDR2 SYGVQD (reference sequence). The V and J ends lost 6 bases and 0 bases, in that order; junction bases with no gene match: 9. The CDR3 loop spans 16 amino acids. The CDR3 DNA reads TGCGCCAGCAGCCAGGGACAGACTCTAAGCACAGATACGCAGTATTTT. Amino acids: CASSQGQTLSTDTQYF.

The chain joins TRBV14 to TRBJ2-7, with 11 bases identical to TRBD2. The CDR3 extends over 13 amino acids. The V and J ends lost 8 bases and 6 bases, in that order; junction bases with no gene match: 6. Germline CDR1 is SGHDN and CDR2 is FVKESK. The CDR3 is CASVSGTSGEQYF. The CDR3, as DNA: TGTGCCAGCGTATCCGGGACTAGCGGCGAGCAGTACTTC.

This clone was counted between two and nine times. V gene TRBV14 combines with J gene TRBJ1-1; no definite D call. Per germline, CDR1 SGHDN and CDR2 FVKESK. V was cut by 6 bases and J by 2 bases, with 4 bases left in between. The length of the CDR3 is 11 residues. The CDR3 DNA reads as TGTGCCAGCAGTATTAACACTGAAGCTTTCTTT. Residues: CASSINTEAFF.

V usage is TRBV7-8 and J usage is TRBJ2-1, with 10 nucleotides matching TRBD2. V was clipped by 2 bases and J by 3 bases; unmatched bases: 4. This CDR3 is 16 amino acids long. Germline loops: CDR1 SGHVS, CDR2 FQNEAQ. As DNA, the CDR3 is TGTGCCAGCAGCTTACGACTAGCGGGTCACTACAATGAGCAGTTCTTC. The encoded protein is CASSLRLAGHYNEQFF.

This clone has a single count. V is TRBV7-9 and J is TRBJ2-3; either TRBD1 or TRBD2 may supply D (5 bases each). This CDR3 region has 15 residues. Germline V CDR1 and CDR2: SEHNR, FQNEAQ (reference sequence). The V end was cut by 0 bases, the J end by 2 bases, with 9 bases between. This CDR3 reads CASSLALGDTDTQYF. CDR3 DNA sequence: TGTGCCAGCAGCTTAGCGCTGGGGGACACAGATACGCAGTATTTT.

A single count supports this clone. The chain links TRBV7-3 to TRBJ2-3, with a weak D call TRBD1 (6 bases). CDR3 length equals 13 residues. CDR1 and CDR2 (germline): SGHTA, FQGTGA. The germline V and J ends were trimmed by 5 bases and 4 bases, with 10 bases remaining between them. The DNA of the CDR3 is TGTGCCAGCAGCCCCGGACAGCCAGATACGCAGTATTTT. It yields the protein CASSPGQPDTQYF.

This sequence joins TRBV5-1 and TRBJ1-5; D unclear. The CDR3 consists of 13 residues. V dropped 1 base and J dropped 5 bases, with 7 bases sitting between them. Germline V lookup: CDR1 SGHRS, CDR2 YFSETQ. CDR3 residues: CASSLSKDQPQHF. The CDR3 DNA reads TGCGCCAGCAGCTTGTCGAAGGATCAGCCCCAGCATTTT.

The rearrangement joins TRBV6-6 to TRBJ1-5; weak D call: TRBD1 (6 bases). There are 13 residues in the CDR3. V was pared by 4 bases and J by 6 bases, with 10 bases between. Per the germline V gene, CDR1 is MNHNY and CDR2 is SVGAGI (reference sequence). CDR3 nucleotides: TGTGCCAGCAGTTCGGACAGTTCTCAGCCCCAGCATTTT. It translates to CASSSDSSQPQHF.

The chain is built from TRBV23-1 and TRBJ2-5; TRBD2 aligns across 10 bases. TRBV23-1 is labeled an ORF, and its function is uncertain. This CDR3 is 15 amino acids long. The trim removed 7 bases at V and 1 base at J, leaving 6 bases unmatched. The CDR3 nucleotides are TGCGCCAGCATCCAACTAGCGGGACGCCAAGAGACCCAGTACTTC. Translated: CASIQLAGRQETQYF.